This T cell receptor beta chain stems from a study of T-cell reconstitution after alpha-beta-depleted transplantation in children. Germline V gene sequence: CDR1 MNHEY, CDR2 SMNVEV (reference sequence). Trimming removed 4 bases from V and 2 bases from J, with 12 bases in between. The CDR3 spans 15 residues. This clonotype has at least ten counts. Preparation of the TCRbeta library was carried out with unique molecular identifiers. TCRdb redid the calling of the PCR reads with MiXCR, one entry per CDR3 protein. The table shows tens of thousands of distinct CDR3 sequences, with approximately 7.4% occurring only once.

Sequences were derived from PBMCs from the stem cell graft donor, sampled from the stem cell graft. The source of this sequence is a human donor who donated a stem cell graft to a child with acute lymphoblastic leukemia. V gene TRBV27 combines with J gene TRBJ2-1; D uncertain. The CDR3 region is CASSSQGDPYNEQFF. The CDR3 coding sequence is TGTGCCAGCAGTTCCCAAGGAGACCCCTACAATGAGCAGTTCTTC.